The rows below give T cell receptor beta chains drawn from one sample of a study of PD-1 blockade in classical Hodgkin lymphoma. Sequenced by immunoSEQ multiplex PCR; TCRdb stores in-frame clones only, minus some. The sample has just under 30,000 clones; over 75% are singletons. The sequences come from CD4+ T cells from blood, collected at baseline. The origin of the receptors is a human donor with classical Hodgkin lymphoma. Each CDR3 is given with its conserved first and last residue. D genes are given only for firm matches. Size values are once, few and many counts, or a class for expanded clones, and some rows have none.

.	.	TRBV6-6	TRBJ1-1	CASSYGWQPNTEAFF	TGTGCCAGCAGTTACGGGTGGCAACCGAACACTGAAGCTTTCTTT
.	.	TRBV29-1	TRBJ1-2	CSVEGGAGANYGYTF	TGCAGCGTTGAGGGGGGGGCAGGAGCTAACTATGGCTACACCTTC
.	.	TRBV6-1	TRBJ2-3	CASSEALLAQSTDTQYF	TGTGCCAGCAGTGAAGCGCTTCTAGCCCAGAGCACAGATACGCAGTATTTT
.	TRBD2	TRBV5-1	TRBJ2-5	CASSLELAGETQYF	TGCGCCAGCAGCTTGGAACTAGCGGGGGAGACCCAGTACTTC
.	.	TRBV28	TRBJ1-4	CASSPGRLNEKLFF	TGTGCCAGCAGCCCCGGGCGCCTAAATGAAAAACTGTTTTTT
.	TRBD1	TRBV5-6	TRBJ1-6	CASSLRGVRSPLHF	TGTGCCAGCAGCCTCAGGGGGGTGAGGTCACCCCTCCACTTT
.	TRBD1	TRBV6-4	TRBJ1-2	CASSNDRGYGYTF	TGTGCCAGCAGTAACGACAGGGGGTATGGCTACACCTTC
once	.	TRBV30	TRBJ1-2	CACANYGYTF	TGTGCCTGTGCTAACTATGGCTACACCTTC
.	.	TRBV18	TRBJ1-1	CASSPRGQMNTEAFF	TGTGCCAGCTCACCACGAGGGCAGATGAACACTGAAGCTTTCTTT
.	.	TRBV27	TRBJ1-5	CASSFERGVGQPQHF	TGTGCCAGCAGTTTCGAACGGGGCGTAGGTCAGCCCCAGCATTTT
.	.	TRBV7-2	TRBJ2-7	CASSLAPTGGLYEQYF	TGTGCCAGCAGCTTAGCTCCGACTGGAGGCCTCTACGAGCAGTACTTC
.	.	TRBV29-1	TRBJ2-2	CSVEATRSGELFF	TGCAGCGTTGAAGCGACCAGGTCCGGGGAGCTGTTTTTT
.	TRBD2	TRBV7-9	TRBJ2-5	CASSLALTREGEETQYF	TGTGCCAGCAGCTTAGCGCTAACCAGGGAGGGCGAAGAGACCCAGTACTTC
.	TRBD2	TRBV7-7	TRBJ2-2	CASSLELALVTGELFF	TGTGCCAGCAGCTTAGAACTAGCGTTGGTCACCGGGGAGCTGTTTTTT
few	TRBD1	TRBV5-1	TRBJ2-7	CASSLTGTAYEQYF	TGCGCCAGCAGCTTGACCGGGACAGCCTACGAGCAGTACTTC
.	.	TRBV10-3	TRBJ2-5	CAISLRDGETQYF	TGTGCCATCAGCCTCCGCGACGGAGAGACCCAGTACTTC
.	.	TRBV5-6	TRBJ1-2	CASSLVVTDNYGYTF	TGTGCCAGCAGCTTGGTGGTGACGGATAACTATGGCTACACCTTC
.	TRBD2	TRBV28	TRBJ2-5	CASSLWPGGETQYF	TGTGCCAGCAGTTTATGGCCGGGGGGAGAGACCCAGTACTTC
.	.	TRBV7-2	TRBJ2-1	CASSSRQINEQFF	TGTGCCAGCAGCTCCCGACAGATAAATGAGCAGTTCTTC
.	.	TRBV29-1	TRBJ1-2	CSVGRQNYGYTF	TGCAGCGTTGGCCGACAGAACTATGGCTACACCTTC
.	.	TRBV6-4	TRBJ1-1	CASRESGRMNTEAFF	TGTGCCAGCAGGGAGTCTGGGAGGATGAACACTGAAGCTTTCTTT
.	TRBD1	TRBV7-9	TRBJ1-2	CASSLGSTGPYGYTF	TGTGCCAGCAGCTTAGGTTCGACAGGGCCCTATGGCTACACCTTC
once	.	TRBV7-2	TRBJ1-5	CASSFRTGNNQPQHF	TGTGCCAGCAGCTTCCGAACAGGTAACAATCAGCCCCAGCATTTT
.	TRBD2	TRBV19	TRBJ2-2	CASSRTSGGYTGELFF	TGTGCCAGTAGTAGGACTAGCGGGGGTTACACCGGGGAGCTGTTTTTT
.	TRBD1	TRBV5-1	TRBJ1-2	CASSWTGIGYTF	TGCGCCAGCAGCTGGACAGGGATCGGCTACACCTTC
.	.	TRBV19	TRBJ1-3	CASTLQSKTGNTIYF	TGTGCCAGTACCCTCCAAAGCAAGACTGGAAACACCATATATTTT
.	.	TRBV5-1	TRBJ2-1	CASSIGTGQMNEQFF	TGCGCCAGCAGCATTGGTACAGGACAGATGAATGAGCAGTTCTTC
.	.	TRBV30	TRBJ2-5	CAWSEAQMKRLTQETQYF	TGTGCCTGGAGCGAGGCACAAATGAAACGTCTCACCCAAGAGACCCAGTACTTC
.	.	TRBV4-1	TRBJ1-4	CASSPLMGGTNEKLFF	TGCGCCAGCAGCCCTCTGATGGGGGGAACTAATGAAAAACTGTTTTTT
.	.	TRBV10-3	TRBJ2-3	CAISVAGTDTQYF	TGTGCCATCAGTGTGGCGGGCACAGATACGCAGTATTTT
.	.	TRBV19	TRBJ2-1	CASSTRGWAGSSYNEQFF	TGTGCCAGTAGTACGCGGGGTTGGGCGGGCAGCTCCTACAATGAGCAGTTCTTC
.	TRBD1	TRBV19	TRBJ2-7	CASSITGTGPYEQYF	TGTGCCAGTAGTATAACCGGGACAGGGCCCTACGAGCAGTACTTC
.	TRBD2	TRBV10-1	TRBJ2-1	CASSGDYLSSYNEQFF	TGCGCCAGCAGTGGGGACTACCTAAGCTCCTACAATGAGCAGTTCTTC
.	TRBD2	TRBV29-1	TRBJ2-7	CSVQRASGSHEQYF	TGCAGCGTCCAGAGGGCTAGCGGGTCCCACGAGCAGTACTTC
.	TRBD2	TRBV7-2	TRBJ2-3	CASSLGTLAGFSTDTQYF	TGTGCCAGCAGCTTAGGAACACTAGCGGGATTTAGCACAGATACGCAGTATTTT
.	.	TRBV5-1	TRBJ2-7	CASSREAIYEQYF	TGCGCCAGCAGCAGGGAAGCAATCTACGAGCAGTACTTC
.	TRBD1	TRBV7-2	TRBJ1-5	CASSLGGQGRNQPQHF	TGTGCCAGCAGCTTAGGGGGACAGGGAAGGAATCAGCCCCAGCATTTT
.	.	TRBV29-1	TRBJ1-2	CSASEGGIVGYTF	TGCAGCGCCTCAGAAGGAGGTATCGTTGGCTACACCTTC
.	.	TRBV11-2	TRBJ2-1	CASSHRRDSYNEQFF	TGTGCCAGCAGCCACCGGAGGGACTCCTACAATGAGCAGTTCTTC
.	TRBD1	TRBV19	TRBJ1-2	CASSISTGSYGYTF	TGTGCCAGTAGTATTTCGACAGGGAGCTATGGCTACACCTTC
.	.	TRBV6-1	TRBJ2-7	CASSEPNPGRKSSLTYEQYF	TGTGCCAGCAGTGAACCAAACCCGGGTCGGAAATCCAGCCTAACCTACGAGCAGTACTTC